This T cell receptor (beta chain) was sequenced in a study of CXCR3-negative and CXCR3-positive naive CD8 T cells. Across the study: Sequencing brought in 150 million or so TRB reads altogether, and each library got about 1.5 +/- 0.3 million.

Study-wide results and limits: TRBV-TRBJ usage was alike in naive CXCR3-negative and CXCR3-positive cells but differed in memory cells. Naive subsets were similarly diverse, while memory CD8+ repertoires were much less diverse. CXCR3-positive naive cells carried more hydrophobic TRB CDR3s than CXCR3-negative naive cells did.

A CD45RO-CCR7+CD27+CD95- phenotype identified naive CD8+ T cells. It was by 5' RACE with UMI labels that the TRB cDNA libraries were prepared. TCRdb reprocessed the 5' RACE reads and reports one entry per CDR3 protein, with no DNA. With approximately 90,000 distinct CDR3 sequences in the sample, the ten largest clones hold over 0.4%. CDR3 length: 15 amino acids. The germline V gene has CDR1 SGHVS and CDR2 FNYEAQ. Note on this clonotype: Antigen: not known.

Source material: naive CXCR3+ CD8+ T cells from blood. Subset specified: CD45RO-CCR7+CD27+CD95- naive CD8+ T cells expressing CXCR3 (TNR3+). The rearrangement uses TRBV7-6 and TRBJ2-5; TCRdb proposes TRBD2, but this gene call is untestable without DNA. This sequence originates from a human donor in good health. Some clones in this sample may be carry-over from other donors' samples. CDR3 sequence: CASSLALGEEGTQYF.